The clone carrying this T cell receptor (beta chain) was observed a single time. What it recognizes is unknown. The sample comes from a study of shared clonotypes between healthy human individuals. For the study at large: Three plates each covered CD4 naive and memory; CD8 naive two, CD8 memory one. General study findings and limits: Unshared clonotypes carried lower generation probabilities than those common to all four donors. At large depth, rarefaction still showed sorted-subset sequencing to be incomplete. Several donors shared approximately 5% of their naive CD4 clonotypes.

Trimming shortened V by 1 base and J by 13 bases, and 16 bases separated the two germline ends. The CDR3 is 13 amino acids. CDR1 and CDR2 from the germline V gene are SGHTA and FQGNSA. TCRdb's table, derived via immunoSEQ multiplex PCR, lists solely in-frame clones and lacks some. The data contain millions of clones, just over 90% of them singletons. The chain employs TRBV7-2 and TRBJ1-1; D is possibly TRBD1 (5 bases). The sequence was obtained from a young man in good health. Some clones in this sample may be carry-over from other donors' samples. Sample: naive CD4+ T cells from PBMCs. Regarding subset: CD45RA+ positively selected. The CDR3 DNA reads as TGTGCCAGCAGCTTAGTAAGTGAACCTCAGGGTTTCTTT. Its protein product is CASSLVSEPQGFF.